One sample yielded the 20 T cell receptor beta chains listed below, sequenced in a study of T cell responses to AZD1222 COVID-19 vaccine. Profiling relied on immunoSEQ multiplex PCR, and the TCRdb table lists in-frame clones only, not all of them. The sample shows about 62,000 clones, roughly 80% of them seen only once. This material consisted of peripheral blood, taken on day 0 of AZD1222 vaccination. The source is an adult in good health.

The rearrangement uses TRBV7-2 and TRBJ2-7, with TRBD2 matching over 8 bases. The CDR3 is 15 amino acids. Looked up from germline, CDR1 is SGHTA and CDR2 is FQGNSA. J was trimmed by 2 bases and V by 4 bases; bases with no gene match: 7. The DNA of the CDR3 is TGTGCCAGCAGCTCCTCGGGAGGGACCGCCTACGAGCAGTACTTC. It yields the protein CASSSSGGTAYEQYF.

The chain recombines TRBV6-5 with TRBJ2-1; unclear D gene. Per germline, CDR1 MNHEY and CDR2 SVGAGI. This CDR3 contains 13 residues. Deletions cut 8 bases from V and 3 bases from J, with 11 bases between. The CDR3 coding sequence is TGTGCCAGCTCTATGGACGGCTACAATGAGCAGTTCTTC. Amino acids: CASSMDGYNEQFF.

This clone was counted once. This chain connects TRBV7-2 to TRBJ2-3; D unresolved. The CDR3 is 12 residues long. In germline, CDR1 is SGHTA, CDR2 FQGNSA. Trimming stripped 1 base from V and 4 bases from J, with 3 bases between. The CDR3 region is CASSLGADTQYF. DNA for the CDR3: TGTGCCAGCAGCTTAGGAGCAGATACGCAGTATTTT.

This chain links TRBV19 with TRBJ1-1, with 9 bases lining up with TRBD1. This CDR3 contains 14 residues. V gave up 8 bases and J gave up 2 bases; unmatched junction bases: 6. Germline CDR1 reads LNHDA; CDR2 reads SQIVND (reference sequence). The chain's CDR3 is CASFNRGLNTEAFF. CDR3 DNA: TGTGCCAGTTTTAACAGGGGGCTTAACACTGAAGCTTTCTTT.

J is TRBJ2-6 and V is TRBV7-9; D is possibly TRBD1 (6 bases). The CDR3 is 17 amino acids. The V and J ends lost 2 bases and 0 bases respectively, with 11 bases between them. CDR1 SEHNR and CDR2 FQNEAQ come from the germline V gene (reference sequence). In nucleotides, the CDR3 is TGTGCCAGCAGCTTACGGGACACTTACTCTGGGGCCAACGTCCTGACTTTC. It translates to CASSLRDTYSGANVLTF.

The chain's CDR3 is CASSFNSEGQQYF. The CDR3 region has the DNA TGTGCCAGCAGCTTCAACAGCGAGGGTCAGCAGTACTTC. The chain joins TRBV9 to TRBJ2-7, with D tentatively TRBD2 (5 bases). This CDR3 region has 13 residues. The V gene's germline CDR1 is SGDLS and CDR2 YYNGEE. Trimming stripped 4 bases from V and 8 bases from J, with 16 bases between.

In nucleotides, the CDR3 is TGTGCCAGCAGCAATCAACAGGGAGAAGAGACCCAGTACTTC. It codes for CASSNQQGEETQYF. The chain couples TRBV21-1 to TRBJ2-5; the table assigns TRBD1, which was not confirmed against the DNA. TRBV21-1 is classified as a pseudogene. This CDR3 is built from 14 residues.

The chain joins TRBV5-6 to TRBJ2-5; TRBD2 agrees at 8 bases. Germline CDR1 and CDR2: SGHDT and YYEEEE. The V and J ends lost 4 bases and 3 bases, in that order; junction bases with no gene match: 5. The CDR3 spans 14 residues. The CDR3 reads CASSERGLEETQYF. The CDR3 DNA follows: TGTGCCAGCAGCGAGCGGGGACTAGAAGAGACCCAGTACTTC.

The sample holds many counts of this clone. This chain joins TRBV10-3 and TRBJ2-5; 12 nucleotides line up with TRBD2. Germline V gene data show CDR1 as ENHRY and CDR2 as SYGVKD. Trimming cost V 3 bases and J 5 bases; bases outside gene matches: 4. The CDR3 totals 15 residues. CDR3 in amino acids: CAISDSTSGGETQYF. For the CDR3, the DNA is TGTGCCATCAGTGACTCTACTAGCGGGGGGGAGACCCAGTACTTC.

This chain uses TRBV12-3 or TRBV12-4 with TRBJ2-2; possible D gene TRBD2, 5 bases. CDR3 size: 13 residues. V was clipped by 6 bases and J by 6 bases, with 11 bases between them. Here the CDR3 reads CASREVPAGELFF. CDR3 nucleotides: TGTGCCAGCAGGGAGGTTCCCGCCGGGGAGCTGTTTTTT.

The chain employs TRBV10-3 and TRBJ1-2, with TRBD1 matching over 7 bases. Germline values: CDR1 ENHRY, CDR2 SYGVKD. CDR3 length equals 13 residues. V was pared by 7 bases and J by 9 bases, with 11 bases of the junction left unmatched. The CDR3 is CAITDPQGLSYTF. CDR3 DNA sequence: TGTGCCATCACTGATCCACAGGGGTTGAGCTACACCTTC.

The CDR3 bases are TGTGCCAGCAGTTCACCCAGAGAAGGATACAATGAGCAGTTCTTC. Protein product: CASSSPREGYNEQFF. This chain links TRBV6-5 with TRBJ2-1, with D unclear. Trimming shortened V by 4 bases and J by 4 bases, and 14 bases separated the two germline ends. The CDR3 runs 15 residues. Germline CDR1 is MNHEY and CDR2 is SVGAGI.

In DNA, the CDR3 is TGTGCCAGCAGCCCCACGGTTCCTTACAATGAGCAGTTCTTC. This translates into CASSPTVPYNEQFF. The gene calls are TRBV9 and TRBJ2-1; D is ambiguous. Germline V gene lookup returns CDR1 SGDLS and CDR2 YYNGEE. V gave up 4 bases and J gave up 4 bases, with 12 bases separating them. The CDR3 loop spans 14 amino acids.

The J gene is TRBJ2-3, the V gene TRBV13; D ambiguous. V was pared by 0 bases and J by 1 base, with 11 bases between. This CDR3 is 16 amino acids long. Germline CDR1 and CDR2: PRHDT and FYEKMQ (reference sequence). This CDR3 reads CASSLGPAARTDTQYF. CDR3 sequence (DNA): TGTGCCAGCAGCTTAGGCCCGGCAGCGCGCACAGATACGCAGTATTTT.

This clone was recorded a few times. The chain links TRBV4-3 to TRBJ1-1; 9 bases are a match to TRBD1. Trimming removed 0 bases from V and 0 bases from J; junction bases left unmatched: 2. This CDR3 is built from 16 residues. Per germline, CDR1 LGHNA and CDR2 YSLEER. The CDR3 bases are TGCGCCAGCAGCCAAGATTACAGGGGGCTGAACACTGAAGCTTTCTTT. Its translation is CASSQDYRGLNTEAFF.

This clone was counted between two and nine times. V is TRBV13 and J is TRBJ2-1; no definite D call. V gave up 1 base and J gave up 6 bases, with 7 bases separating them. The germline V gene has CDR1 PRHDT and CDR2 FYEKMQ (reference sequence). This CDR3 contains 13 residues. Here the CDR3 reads CASSLEGANEQFF. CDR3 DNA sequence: TGTGCCAGCAGCTTAGAAGGCGCCAATGAGCAGTTCTTC.

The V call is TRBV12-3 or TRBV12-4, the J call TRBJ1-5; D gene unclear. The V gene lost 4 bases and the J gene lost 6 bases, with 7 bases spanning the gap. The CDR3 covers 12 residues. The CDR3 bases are TGTGCCAGCAGTTCGCTAACTCAGCCCCAGCATTTT. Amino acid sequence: CASSSLTQPQHF.

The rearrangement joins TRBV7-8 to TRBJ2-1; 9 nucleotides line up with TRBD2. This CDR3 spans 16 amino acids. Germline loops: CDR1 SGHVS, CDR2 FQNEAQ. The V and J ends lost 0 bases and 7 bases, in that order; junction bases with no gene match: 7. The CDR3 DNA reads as TGTGCCAGCAGCTTAGCGATCGCGGGGGGGCCGAATGAGCAGTTCTTC. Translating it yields CASSLAIAGGPNEQFF.

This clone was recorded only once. The CDR3 sequence is CASSLADAGGLGTF. The CDR3 DNA is TGTGCCAGCAGCTTGGCTGACGCAGGGGGCTTAGGCACCTTC. This sequence joins TRBV5-6 and TRBJ1-2; 8 bases agree with TRBD1. The germline V gene encodes CDR1 SGHDT and CDR2 YYEEEE. This CDR3 contains 14 residues. J gave up 13 bases and V 0 bases, and 11 bases lay outside the gene matches.

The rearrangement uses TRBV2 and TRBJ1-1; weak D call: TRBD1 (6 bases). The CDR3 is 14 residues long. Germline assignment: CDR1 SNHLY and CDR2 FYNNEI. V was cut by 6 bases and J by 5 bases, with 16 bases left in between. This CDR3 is CASSRQAQETEAFF. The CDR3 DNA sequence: TGTGCCAGCAGCAGACAGGCGCAGGAGACTGAAGCTTTCTTT.